This record covers a single T cell receptor beta chain. The antigen remains unidentified. CDR1 and CDR2 from the germline V gene are SGHRS and YFSETQ. The germline V and J ends were trimmed by 4 bases and 14 bases, with 27 bases remaining between them. The CDR3 loop spans 15 amino acids. The sample comes from a study of vaccination and CD4 T cells after COVID-19. The treatment was: approximately 9-day PBMC culture with coronavirus spike peptide pools or control peptides (ViraFEST assay). At the Johns Hopkins FTIC core, DNA taken from cultured CD4+ T cells was sequenced by way of the Oncomine TCR Beta short-read assay. Genomic DNA from cultured CD4+ T cells was extracted. TCRdb reprocessed the PCR reads with MiXCR, giving one entry per CDR3 protein. The repertoire consists of around 8,400 distinct CDR3 sequences, with roughly 50% occurring once and the leading ten covering approximately 29%.

This receptor was identified in a human donor who had recovered from COVID-19. This chain links TRBV5-1 with TRBJ1-2; tentative D call: TRBD1 (5 bases). Sequenced material: CD4+ T cells from blood, cultured in vitro. For the CDR3, the DNA is TGCGCCAGCAGCCCTGTCGGGAGGGACGCGTTTCAAAATACCTTC. Translating gives CASSPVGRDAFQNTF.